This T cell receptor (beta chain) came from a study of beta chain features in type 1 diabetes. Findings and caveats of the study: Researchers report that Type 1 diabetes patients had moderately but significantly shorter TCRB CDR3s across all four CD4+ subsets.

Notes on this clone: Its target is unknown.

Expressed TCRB transcripts were sequenced, since all the RNA that had been isolated was reverse transcribed. Assay used: immunoSEQ multiplex PCR; TCRdb lists only in-frame clones, some missing. Among about 280,000 clones, about 15% were seen once, and the ten largest hold less than 0.02%. Sequenced input: naive CD4+ T cells from blood. The receptor was isolated from a man aged 18 to 35 with type 1 diabetes.

The CDR3 here is CASSTGTSGSTDTQYF. The CDR3 region has the DNA TGTGCCAGCAGCACTGGGACTAGCGGGAGCACAGATACGCAGTATTTT. The V call is TRBV13, the J call TRBJ2-3; 12 nucleotides agree with TRBD2. CDR1 and CDR2 (germline): PRHDT, FYEKMQ (reference sequence). J lost 0 bases, V lost 5 bases, and 3 bases had no gene match. The CDR3 runs 16 residues.